Sequencing of this T cell receptor (beta chain) was carried out in a study of OX40 agonist ivuxolimab in advanced cancers. Trimming shortened V by 2 bases and J by 9 bases, and 16 bases separated the two germline ends. There are 14 residues in the CDR3. The germline V gene has CDR1 MNHNS and CDR2 SASEGT. Only in-frame clones appear in the TCRdb table, and some are missing; sequencing was by immunoSEQ multiplex PCR. The table has approximately 79,000 clones, 85% to 90% seen once; the top ten hold approximately 0.5%. This clone has just a few counts. Source: CD4+ or CD8+ T cells sorted from blood, taken in a trial of the OX40 agonist ivuxolimab. The receptor was derived from an adult with an advanced solid tumor such as melanoma, head and neck, liver or kidney cancer. The chain recombines TRBV6-1 with TRBJ1-2; possible D gene TRBD1, 5 bases. The CDR3: CASSESGQVWSYTF. The CDR3 nucleotides are TGTGCCAGCAGTGAATCGGGGCAGGTTTGGAGCTACACCTTC.